Listed here are 15 T cell receptor beta chains from one sample, sequenced in a study of blood T cell repertoires in COVID-19. The assay was immunoSEQ multiplex PCR, and TCRdb's table has in-frame clones only and misses some. In the table there are approximately 390,000 clones, around 91% of which are singletons. The sample consisted of peripheral blood. The source is a man aged 18 to 35 with active or convalescent COVID-19.

The rearrangement joins TRBV4-3 to TRBJ2-1; 10 nucleotides line up with TRBD2. The CDR3 spans 15 residues. Losses at the gene ends were 4 bases for V and 4 bases for J; bases not matched to a gene: 4. CDR1 is LGHNA, CDR2 YSLEER, per germline. This CDR3 reads CASSPGLAEYNEQFF. The CDR3 DNA follows: TGCGCCAGCAGCCCTGGACTAGCGGAGTACAATGAGCAGTTCTTC.

This chain links TRBV24-1 with TRBJ2-1; D not certain. Trimming stripped 1 base from V and 4 bases from J, with 7 bases between. The CDR3 contains 14 residues. The V gene's germline CDR1 is KGHDR and CDR2 SFDVKD. In nucleotides, the CDR3 is TGTGCCACCAGTGATTTTTCCGCGTACAATGAGCAGTTCTTC. It codes for CATSDFSAYNEQFF.

This chain connects TRBV9 to TRBJ1-3; D perhaps matches TRBD1 (5 bases). The germline V and J ends were trimmed by 4 bases and 0 bases, with 14 bases remaining between them. The germline V gene encodes CDR1 SGDLS and CDR2 YYNGEE. The CDR3 covers 16 residues. The CDR3, as DNA: TGTGCCAGCAGCCCCAGTAGGGGTAACTCTGGAAACACCATATATTTT. Its protein is CASSPSRGNSGNTIYF.

The chain joins TRBV7-3 to TRBJ2-5, with D possibly TRBD1 on 5 matching bases. CDR1 is SGHTA and CDR2 is FQGTGA in the germline V gene. Deletions cut 5 bases from V and 5 bases from J, with 21 bases between. The length of the CDR3 is 16 residues. The DNA for the CDR3 is TGTGCCAGCAGCCATAACGCTGGAAGGGGATTGGAGACCCAGTACTTC. It translates to CASSHNAGRGLETQYF.

The rearrangement links TRBV27 to TRBJ1-1; unclear D gene. Germline V gene sequence: CDR1 MNHEY, CDR2 SMNVEV (reference sequence). There are 12 residues in the CDR3. Deletions cut 7 bases from V and 4 bases from J, with 10 bases between. The CDR3 DNA sequence: TGTGCCAGCAAAGAGGGAGGCACTGAAGCTTTCTTT. Encoded protein: CASKEGGTEAFF.

The chain recombines TRBV6-5 with TRBJ1-1; maybe TRBD1 (6 bases). The CDR3 covers 13 residues. The germline CDR1 and CDR2 sequences are MNHEY and SVGAGI. V gave up 5 bases and J gave up 6 bases, with 13 bases separating them. The CDR3 nucleotides read TGTGCCAGCAGTCACAGGGTTAGGGCTGAAGCTTTCTTT. Residues: CASSHRVRAEAFF.

This chain joins TRBV7-6 and TRBJ2-7, with 9 bases fitting TRBD2. This CDR3 is built from 15 residues. Trimming took 1 base from V and 0 from J; bases not matched to a gene: 1. Germline V gives CDR1 SGHVS, CDR2 FNYEAQ. CDR3 loop: CASSLGLAASYEQYF. In DNA form, the CDR3 reads TGTGCCAGCAGCTTAGGACTAGCGGCCTCCTACGAGCAGTACTTC.

The V call is TRBV6-5, the J call TRBJ2-7, with TRBD2 matching over 11 bases. The CDR3 has 15 residues. After removal of 6 bases from V and 3 bases from J, the junction contained 7 bases not matched to a gene. Germline lookup yields CDR1 MNHEY and CDR2 SVGAGI. CDR3 DNA sequence: TGTGCCAGCAGCCGCGGGACTAGCGGCTTCTACGAGCAGTACTTC. It translates to CASSRGTSGFYEQYF.

V usage is TRBV7-3 and J usage is TRBJ2-2, with D possibly being TRBD1 (7 bases). V shed 3 bases and J shed 1 base, with 15 bases lying between them. The germline CDR1 and CDR2 sequences are SGHTA and FQGTGA. This CDR3 is 17 amino acids long. As DNA, the CDR3 is TGTGCCAGCAGCTTTTTTGCGGGGACAGAGAACACCGGGGAGCTGTTTTTT. Amino acids: CASSFFAGTENTGELFF.

The V and J genes are TRBV11-3 and TRBJ1-5; tentative D call: TRBD1 (5 bases). CDR3 length equals 15 residues. The germline CDR1 and CDR2 sequences are SGHNT and YENEEA. The V end was cut by 3 bases, the J end by 3 bases, with 12 bases between. The CDR3 DNA is TGTGCCAGCAGCTTCGCAGGGAGGTCCAATCAGCCCCAGCATTTT. Encoded protein: CASSFAGRSNQPQHF.

This chain joins TRBV7-9 and TRBJ2-1, with a weak D call TRBD2 (5 bases). V was trimmed by 8 bases and J by 9 bases, leaving 17 bases between them. The CDR3 sequence is 13 residues long. CDR1 and CDR2 (germline): SEHNR, FQNEAQ (reference sequence). CDR3 region: CASRDVGMSEQFF. CDR3 DNA sequence: TGTGCCAGCCGGGATGTCGGGATGAGTGAGCAGTTCTTC.

This chain connects TRBV20-1 to TRBJ2-5, with 13 bases aligning to TRBD2. V shed 3 bases and J 4 bases; nucleotides not matched to a gene: 2. From germline, CDR1 is DFQATT and CDR2 SNEGSKA (reference sequence). There are 14 residues in the CDR3. In DNA, the CDR3 is TGCAGTGCTAGTGGACTAGCGGGAGTAGAGACCCAGTACTTC. It is translated as CSASGLAGVETQYF.

V gene TRBV7-2 combines with J gene TRBJ1-3; D might be TRBD1 (5 bases). V dropped 1 base and J dropped 4 bases, with 14 bases sitting between them. The CDR3 consists of 16 residues. Germline V gene data show CDR1 as SGHTA and CDR2 as FQGNSA. The CDR3, as DNA: TGTGCCAGCAGCTTAGGGGGTGCAGGGTACGGAAACACCATATATTTT. Its translation: CASSLGGAGYGNTIYF.

The chain links TRBV7-9 to TRBJ2-3; D gene uncertain. CDR3 length: 13 residues. Trimming cost V 5 bases and J 0 bases, with 6 bases left between them. Germline V lookup: CDR1 SEHNR, CDR2 FQNEAQ (reference sequence). The CDR3 region is CASSLGSTDTQYF. The CDR3 DNA is TGTGCCAGCAGCCTCGGGAGCACAGATACGCAGTATTTT.

The rearrangement links TRBV4-1 to TRBJ1-5; D is perhaps TRBD1 (5 bases). The V end lost 4 bases, the J end lost 6 bases, and 16 bases lay between the germline ends. CDR1 and CDR2 from the germline V gene are MGHRA and YSYEKL. The CDR3 is 15 amino acids. CDR3 loop: CASSLTQGGRQPQHF. CDR3 sequence (DNA): TGCGCCAGCAGCCTAACCCAGGGAGGTCGTCAGCCCCAGCATTTT.